The present entry profiles one TCR beta chain with its context. CDR1 and CDR2 from the germline V gene are SGHNT and YYREEE (reference sequence). The junction had 11 bases not matched to a gene; V was cut back by 0 bases and J by 4 bases. The CDR3 has 17 amino acids. The data derive from a study of control samples from healthy donors and cancer patients. Data came from immunoSEQ multiplex PCR; TCRdb stores just in-frame clones and leaves some out. The sample consists of around 110,000 clones, more than 75% of them appearing once. The TCR was taken from a woman in her 70s in good health. The V gene is TRBV5-4, the J gene TRBJ2-3; 7 nucleotides line up with TRBD2. Sequenced: blood. CDR3 nucleotide sequence: TGTGCCAGCAGCTTGGGGGCGGGTGGCGGGGGACCAGATACGCAGTATTTT. Translation gives CASSLGAGGGGPDTQYF. The full variable domain, in which reference TRBV5-4 and TRBJ2-3 provide the parts outside the CDR3, is ETGVTQSPTHLIKTRGQQVTLRCSSQSGHNTVSWYQQALGQGPQFIFQYYREEENGRGNFPPRFSGLQFPNYSSELNVNALELDDSALYLCASSLGAGGGGPDTQYFGPGTRLTVL.